The 29 T cell receptor beta chains reported below all come from one sample, sequenced in a study of blood T cells in healthy people across ages. Primers used in a second PCR of roughly 7 to 12 cycles were a sample-barcoded 5' primer and a J-beta primer mix. Via MiXCR, TCRdb re-called the 5' RACE reads, giving one row per CDR3 protein. The data hold about 1,400,000 distinct CDR3 sequences, with 42% observed a single time. Material for sequencing was blood. These receptor sequences come from a woman between 18 and 29 years old in good health.

The CDR3 nucleotides read TGTGCCAGCAGCCCGACAGGGGGCGCTCCATCGGGGGGCTACACCTTC. It translates to CASSPTGGAPSGGYTF. The chain carries TRBV7-9 and TRBJ1-2; 10 nucleotides agree with TRBD1. The CDR3 is made up of 16 amino acids. The trim removed 5 bases at V and 8 bases at J, leaving 14 bases unmatched. The germline V gene has CDR1 SEHNR and CDR2 FQNEAQ (reference sequence).

The chain combines TRBV15 with TRBJ2-7, with TRBD2 as a possible D gene (6 bases). The J call may be wrong; the DNA end is better matched by TRBJ2-5. This CDR3 has 16 amino acids. Germline V gene sequence: CDR1 LNHNV, CDR2 YYDKDF (reference sequence). The CDR3 sequence is CATSLTSGGSRETQYF. The CDR3 DNA reads TGTGCCACCAGCCTGACTAGTGGGGGAAGTAGGGAGACCCAGTACTTC.

With respect to this clonotype: At one boundary the junction diverges from the germline segment, which might be a read error. The chain combines TRBV27 with TRBJ2-5; the D gene is possibly TRBD2 (5 bases). Germline V gene data show CDR1 as MNHEY and CDR2 as SMNVEV (reference sequence). The CDR3 is 13 amino acids. Written as DNA, the CDR3 is TGCGCCAGCCGGGAAGCGCTCCAAGAGACCCAGTACTTC. Amino acid sequence: CASREALQETQYF.

The V and J genes are TRBV6-5 and TRBJ2-7; D may be TRBD2 (5 bases). Trimming took 2 bases from V and 0 from J, leaving 11 bases between them. The germline V gene has CDR1 MNHEY and CDR2 SVGAGI. The CDR3 length is 15 residues. The CDR3 bases are TGTGCCAGCAGTTACGAGGGTACGAGCTCCTACGAGCAGTACTTC. This encodes CASSYEGTSSYEQYF.

In this sample, this clonotype turned up many times. This rearrangement joins TRBV29-1 to TRBJ2-3; the match to TRBD1 covers 7 bases. CDR3 length: 14 amino acids. From germline, CDR1 is SQVTM and CDR2 ANQGSEA. J gave up 4 bases and V 5 bases, and 9 bases lay outside the gene matches. CDR3 sequence reads: CSVPNLGQADTQYF. The CDR3, as DNA: TGCAGCGTTCCTAACCTCGGACAGGCAGATACGCAGTATTTT.

The J gene is TRBJ2-7, the V gene TRBV18; TRBD1 matches at 9 bases. CDR1 and CDR2 (germline): KGHSH, LQKENI. This CDR3 spans 16 amino acids. Trimming cost V 3 bases and J 0 bases; bases outside gene matches: 6. The chain's CDR3 is CASSPGQGTASYEQYF. In DNA form, the CDR3 reads TGTGCCAGCTCACCGGGACAGGGAACCGCCTCCTACGAGCAGTACTTC.

The V gene is TRBV10-3, the J gene TRBJ2-4; TRBD2 might be the D (5 bases). The J call may be incorrect, as the DNA end agrees better with TRBJ2-7. The CDR3 is made up of 18 amino acids. CDR1 and CDR2 (germline): ENHRY, SYGVKD. The CDR3 sequence is CAISEPRRQRAFIHEQYF. CDR3 nucleotide sequence: TGTGCCATCAGTGAGCCGAGGAGGCAGAGGGCATTCATCCACGAGCAGTACTTC.

This clonotype appeared a few times. The chain couples TRBV14 to TRBJ2-7, with no clear D. The CDR3 sequence is 12 residues long. Germline CDR1 SGHDN, CDR2 FVKESK. The ends were cut back, 8 bases at V and 4 bases at J, with 12 bases in the middle. CDR3 DNA sequence: TGTGCCAGCGGCCTGCGGCTATACGAGCAGTACTTC. Protein sequence: CASGLRLYEQYF.

The rearrangement uses TRBV20-1 and TRBJ1-2; D unresolved. V was pared by 7 bases and J by 4 bases, with 19 bases between. The CDR3 is 14 amino acids. CDR1 and CDR2 (germline): DFQATT, SNEGSKA (reference sequence). The DNA for the CDR3 is TGCAGTGTCCCGAAGGCCAGGTTACCCTATGGCTACACCTTC. Protein product: CSVPKARLPYGYTF.

This chain connects TRBV12-3 or TRBV12-4 to TRBJ2-7, with no clear D. Trimming removed 2 bases from V and 6 bases from J, with 17 bases in between. The CDR3 extends over 15 amino acids. The CDR3 DNA reads as TGTGCCAGCAGTTTAAAGGGTGGGGTCTTAGGCGAGCAGTACTTC. Its translation is CASSLKGGVLGEQYF.

V gene TRBV2 combines with J gene TRBJ2-7; D unclear. The J call is doubtful: the DNA matches TRBJ2-5 better. CDR3 length: 11 amino acids. Germline CDR1 reads SNHLY; CDR2 reads FYNNEI. The CDR3 DNA follows: TGTGCCAGCAGACTAAGCAGGACCCAGTACTTC. Its protein is CASRLSRTQYF.

Ten or more counts support this clonotype. The gene calls are TRBV6-1 and TRBJ2-1; D is possibly TRBD2 (6 bases). Germline V gene lookup returns CDR1 MNHNS and CDR2 SASEGT. Trimming removed 5 bases at V and 0 bases at J, with 8 bases between. The CDR3 is 14 amino acids. The CDR3 sequence: CASSRDFSYNEQFF. The CDR3 DNA follows: TGTGCCAGCAGTCGGGACTTCTCCTACAATGAGCAGTTCTTC.

This clonotype was found a few times. The rearrangement uses TRBV7-2 and TRBJ2-7; 7 bases are shared with TRBD2. The CDR3 covers 15 residues. Per germline, CDR1 SGHTA and CDR2 FQGNSA. The trim removed 5 bases at V and 7 bases at J, leaving 14 bases unmatched. This CDR3 reads CASSPVAGLYNEQYF. As DNA, the CDR3 is TGTGCCAGCAGCCCAGTAGCGGGCCTCTACAATGAGCAGTACTTC.

V usage is TRBV10-3 and J usage is TRBJ2-1; TRBD1 matches 9 bases. V was pared by 4 bases and J by 10 bases, with 5 bases of the junction left unmatched. The germline V gene has CDR1 ENHRY and CDR2 SYGVKD. This CDR3 is 13 amino acids long. For the CDR3, the DNA is TGTGCCATCAGTGTGAACGACAGGGGGGAGCAGTTCTTC. Translating gives CAISVNDRGEQFF.

V is TRBV4-1 and J is TRBJ2-4; D call uncertain. The CDR3 length is 15 residues. V lost 0 bases, J lost 13 bases, and 19 bases lay in between. The germline V gene has CDR1 MGHRA and CDR2 YSYEKL. The CDR3 region is CASSQEGKTSYKQYF. For the CDR3, the DNA is TGCGCCAGCAGCCAAGAGGGCAAGACCTCCTACAAGCAGTACTTC.

This clonotype came up a few times. This sequence joins TRBV20-1 and TRBJ2-7; tentative D call: TRBD1 (5 bases). The germline V and J ends were trimmed by 5 bases and 4 bases, with 15 bases remaining between them. The CDR3 contains 13 residues. Per germline, CDR1 DFQATT and CDR2 SNEGSKA (reference sequence). The CDR3 nucleotides are TGCAGTGCTCCGGCAGGGAAAGCATACGAGCAGTACTTC. Amino acid sequence: CSAPAGKAYEQYF.

In this sample, this clonotype turned up a few times. V usage is TRBV6-5 and J usage is TRBJ2-1; 8 nucleotides align to TRBD2. Germline CDR1 and CDR2: MNHEY and SVGAGI. This CDR3 contains 13 residues. V was pared by 7 bases and J by 15 bases, with 14 bases of the junction left unmatched. CDR3 DNA: TGTGCCAGCACAAACGGGGGGGACAAGATATGGTTCTTC. It yields the protein CASTNGGDKIWFF.

The chain is built from TRBV7-6 and TRBJ2-4; D is unclear. The end of the DNA is better explained by TRBJ2-7, so the J call may be wrong. This CDR3 is 14 amino acids long. Germline V gives CDR1 SGHVS, CDR2 FNYEAQ. In DNA form, the CDR3 reads TGTGCCAGCAGCTTAGGGACGCACGCCTACGAGCAGTACTTC. Amino acid sequence: CASSLGTHAYEQYF.

This clonotype was found many times. V usage is TRBV20-1 and J usage is TRBJ1-2, with unresolved D. The germline CDR1 and CDR2 sequences are DFQATT and SNEGSKA (reference sequence). The V gene lost 3 bases and the J gene lost 2 bases, with 4 bases spanning the gap. The CDR3 contains 11 residues. CDR3 loop: CSASFNYGYTF. Written as DNA, the CDR3 is TGCAGTGCTAGTTTCAACTATGGCTACACCTTC.

The V gene is TRBV4-1, the J gene TRBJ2-7; 13 nucleotides match TRBD2. Germline values: CDR1 MGHRA, CDR2 YSYEKL. The CDR3 totals 16 residues. J lost 4 bases, V lost 5 bases, and 8 bases had no gene match. The CDR3 here is CASSFTSGGASYEQYF. Here the CDR3 DNA reads TGCGCCAGCAGCTTCACTAGCGGGGGGGCATCATACGAGCAGTACTTC.

The chain has TRBV6-5 and TRBJ2-7; 9 nucleotides agree with TRBD2. The V gene's germline CDR1 is MNHEY and CDR2 SVGAGI. This CDR3 spans 15 amino acids. The trim removed 6 bases at V and 1 base at J, leaving 7 bases unmatched. The CDR3 protein is CASRNLAGRSYEQYF. The CDR3 DNA sequence: TGTGCCAGCAGAAATCTAGCGGGACGTTCCTACGAGCAGTACTTC.

The chain recombines TRBV29-1 with TRBJ2-4, with D maybe TRBD2 (6 bases). The J call is in doubt because the DNA end fits TRBJ2-7 better. Germline CDR1 reads SQVTM; CDR2 reads ANQGSEA. CDR3 size: 15 residues. CDR3 sequence (DNA): TGCAGCGTTGCTCGGCAGGGAGGCCTAGGTTACGAGCAGTACTTC. Its protein is CSVARQGGLGYEQYF.

This clonotype was counted only a few times. V gene TRBV28 combines with J gene TRBJ1-5; D possibly corresponds to TRBD1 (6 bases). The CDR3 extends over 16 amino acids. V shed 7 bases and J shed 0 bases, with 16 bases lying between them. Per the germline V gene, CDR1 is MDHEN and CDR2 is SYDVKM. The CDR3 is CASTQGGGYSNQPQHF. CDR3 coding DNA: TGTGCCAGCACTCAGGGAGGGGGTTATAGCAATCAGCCCCAGCATTTT.

The rearrangement joins TRBV21-1 to TRBJ1-1. TRBV21-1 is tagged as a pseudogene. The CDR3 has 11 residues. CDR3 in amino acids: CASSKDGEAFF. The CDR3 DNA reads TGTGCCAGCAGCAAAGATGGTGAAGCTTTCTTT.

In DNA form, the CDR3 reads TGTGCCAGCAGCGGGGGGGTTGCAGGGACCAACGAGCAGTACTTC. Encoded protein: CASSGGVAGTNEQYF. The V gene is TRBV9, the J gene TRBJ2-7, with a tentative D call TRBD2 (6 bases). The length of the CDR3 is 15 residues. V dropped 3 bases and J dropped 5 bases, with 18 bases sitting between them. Looked up from germline, CDR1 is SGDLS and CDR2 is YYNGEE.

In this sample, this clonotype turned up once. CDR3 residues: CASSLAVGSWDNEQFF. CDR3 DNA sequence: TGCGCCAGCAGCTTGGCGGTCGGGAGTTGGGACAATGAGCAGTTCTTC. The chain carries TRBV5-1 and TRBJ2-1, with D possibly TRBD2 on 6 matching bases. Germline loops: CDR1 SGHRS, CDR2 YFSETQ. The CDR3 consists of 16 residues. V was clipped by 0 bases and J by 5 bases, with 15 bases between them.

The chain links TRBV6-5 to TRBJ2-5, with TRBD2 matching over 7 bases. In germline, CDR1 is MNHEY, CDR2 SVGAGI. The CDR3 is 19 amino acids. Trimming cost V 4 bases and J 2 bases; bases outside gene matches: 19. CDR3: CASSSLGWASGNVQETQYF. CDR3 sequence (DNA): TGTGCCAGCAGTTCCTTGGGGTGGGCTAGCGGAAATGTTCAAGAGACCCAGTACTTC.

This clonotype was seen a handful of times. The chain links TRBV9 to TRBJ1-1, with a weak D call TRBD1 (6 bases). V was cut by 0 bases and J by 3 bases, with 9 bases left in between. The length of the CDR3 is 14 residues. Germline values: CDR1 SGDLS, CDR2 YYNGEE. The CDR3 sequence: CASSVGTGYTEAFF. The DNA for the CDR3 is TGTGCCAGCAGCGTAGGAACAGGGTACACTGAAGCTTTCTTT.

This clonotype has more than one count but fewer than ten. J is TRBJ2-5 and V is TRBV4-1; D gene ambiguous. Trimming cost V 2 bases and J 2 bases, with 12 bases left between them. Germline CDR1 and CDR2: MGHRA and YSYEKL. The CDR3 consists of 15 residues. The CDR3 coding sequence is TGCGCCAGCAGCCAATGGCGCCGGTTTCAAGAGACCCAGTACTTC. Protein product: CASSQWRRFQETQYF.